This paragraph covers one T cell receptor beta chain sequence. This CDR3 comprises 16 residues. Trimming removed 7 bases from V and 6 bases from J; junction bases left unmatched: 14. Germline lookup yields CDR1 MNHEY and CDR2 SMNVEV (reference sequence). These data originate in a study of OX40 agonist ivuxolimab in advanced cancers. About the research overall: All patients had ivuxolimab intravenously every 2 weeks at 0.01 to 10 mg/kg. The eligibility criteria allowed prior anti-PD-1, anti-PD-L1 or anti-CTLA-4 therapy, and around 40% had some.

Sequencing was performed with immunoSEQ multiplex PCR; in TCRdb, only in-frame clones are kept and a portion is missing. The sample holds about 37,000 clones; approximately 90% are singletons and the top ten take 30% to 35%. The sample was CD4+ or CD8+ T cells sorted from blood, taken in a trial of the OX40 agonist ivuxolimab. This clonotype was obtained from an adult with an advanced solid tumor such as melanoma, head and neck, liver or kidney cancer. This chain links TRBV27 with TRBJ2-3, with 9 bases aligning to TRBD2. This CDR3 is CASTSPSGLAIDTQYF. The CDR3 bases are TGTGCCAGCACCTCGCCGTCGGGACTAGCTATTGATACGCAGTATTTT.